Below, 4 T cell receptor beta chains from the same sample are listed, as sequenced in a study of blood T cell repertoires in COVID-19. Using immunoSEQ multiplex PCR, the repertoire was profiled, and TCRdb retains in-frame clones only, with some absent. Here the sample spans roughly 62,000 clones, roughly 80% being singletons. The sample was peripheral blood. These receptors originate from a man at least 80 years old with COVID-19, enrolled during active disease.

This rearrangement joins TRBV5-5 to TRBJ2-1, with TRBD2 matching 13 bases. The CDR3 is 15 residues long. CDR1 and CDR2 from the germline V gene are SGHKS and YYEKEE (reference sequence). The ends lost 4 bases at V and 6 bases at J; junction bases unmatched: 4. The CDR3 here is CASSAGTSGINEQFF. CDR3 sequence (DNA): TGTGCCAGCAGCGCCGGGACTAGCGGGATCAATGAGCAGTTCTTC.

The V call is TRBV19, the J call TRBJ2-7; 9 positions match TRBD1. Germline loops: CDR1 LNHDA, CDR2 SQIVND (reference sequence). J lost 4 bases, V lost 5 bases, and 6 bases had no gene match. There are 14 residues in the CDR3. CDR3: CASSSGTGLYEQYF. The CDR3 region has the DNA TGTGCCAGTAGTTCAGGGACAGGGCTATACGAGCAGTACTTC.

The rearrangement joins TRBV9 to TRBJ1-2; 7 bases align to TRBD1. CDR1 SGDLS and CDR2 YYNGEE come from the germline V gene. The length of the CDR3 is 17 residues. The junction had 19 bases not matched to a gene; V was cut back by 3 bases and J by 8 bases. CDR3 nucleotide sequence: TGTGCCAGCAGCGCCCAATTTCCGGGACAGAGTCTAGACGGCTACACCTTC. Protein sequence: CASSAQFPGQSLDGYTF.

The J gene is TRBJ2-2, the V gene TRBV6-5; D perhaps matches TRBD2 (6 bases). The CDR3 sequence is 16 residues long. Germline V gives CDR1 MNHEY, CDR2 SVGAGI. The V and J ends lost 2 bases and 7 bases respectively, with 17 bases between them. The CDR3 DNA is TGTGCCAGCAGTTACCGGGTCGGCCCGGGGGACGGGGAGCTGTTTTTT. This translates into CASSYRVGPGDGELFF.